Reported below is one T cell receptor beta chain. Assay: immunoSEQ multiplex PCR; the TCRdb copy retains only in-frame clones and omits some. The table includes about 700,000 clones, just over 90% detected once. This record belongs to a study of shared clonotypes between healthy human individuals. CD8 cells regarded as naive lacked CD45RO, were positively chosen for CCR7, and omitted terminally differentiated effector memory CD45RA+ cells. The CDR3 length is 17 residues. Germline CDR1 reads SGHVS; CDR2 reads FQNEAQ. Trimming cost V 2 bases and J 0 bases, with 16 bases left between them. The chain links TRBV7-8 to TRBJ1-1, with D possibly matching TRBD1 (5 bases). The sample consisted of naive CD8+ T cells sorted from blood. The receptor's source is a young man in good health. In DNA, the CDR3 is TGTGCCAGCAGCTTATATCAGGGTAGCAAAATGAACACTGAAGCTTTCTTT. It translates to CASSLYQGSKMNTEAFF.